The clone carrying this T cell receptor (beta chain) has a single count. No antigen is known for it. This entry belongs to a study of shared clonotypes between healthy human individuals. Study observations and caveats: Several donors showed sharing of approximately 5% of naive CD4 clonotypes.

Clones were sequenced by immunoSEQ multiplex PCR, and TCRdb holds only the in-frame ones, with some missing. The data hold about 2 million clones, with less than 95% observed a single time. CD45RO negativity and positive selection for CCR7 defined naive CD8 cells, a population that excluded terminally differentiated effector memory CD45RA+ cells. Each donor was a Caucasian adult residing in Nashville, Tennessee. The receptor comes from a man younger than 30 in good health. Sequencing was performed on naive CD8+ T cells sorted from blood.

CDR3 loop: CASSLTTGSTDTQYF. CDR3 nucleotide sequence: TGTGCCAGCAGCTTAACGACAGGTAGCACAGATACGCAGTATTTT. V and J are TRBV7-3 and TRBJ2-3; D perhaps matches TRBD1 (6 bases). The ends were cut back, 0 bases at V and 0 bases at J, with 7 bases in the middle. CDR1 SGHTA and CDR2 FQGTGA come from the germline V gene. This CDR3 has 15 amino acids. The whole variable domain, filled in from reference TRBV7-3 and TRBJ2-3, reads GAGVSQTPSNKVTEKGKYVELRCDPISGHTALYWYRQSLGQGPEFLIYFQGTGAADDSGLPNDRFFAVRPEGSVSTLKIQRTERGDSAVYLCASSLTTGSTDTQYFGPGTRLTVL.